These 29 T cell receptor beta chains came from one sample sequenced in a study of early T cells in non-severe SARS-CoV-2 infection. In TCRdb, the 5' RACE reads were re-called with MiXCR into one record per CDR3 protein. The sample has approximately 42,000 distinct CDR3 sequences, roughly 6.6% seen once. The specimen sequenced was whole blood. The receptors originated from an adult who was a healthcare worker with PCR-confirmed SARS-CoV-2 infection or an uninfected control (not recorded which).

This clonotype ranks as medium-sized. This rearrangement joins TRBV12-3 or TRBV12-4 to TRBJ2-7; possible D gene TRBD1, 6 bases. The CDR3 length is 13 residues. The V gene lost 6 bases and the J gene lost 6 bases, with 15 bases spanning the gap. CDR3 sequence: CASSPGDTLEQYF. The CDR3 DNA reads TGTGCCAGCAGCCCCGGGGACACCCTCGAGCAGTACTTC.

This clonotype was picked up a small number of times. The J gene is TRBJ2-1, the V gene TRBV4-2, with TRBD2 as a possible D gene (6 bases). The CDR3 contains 16 residues. V lost 4 bases to trimming and J lost 7 bases, with 20 bases between them. Looked up from germline, CDR1 is LGHNA and CDR2 is YNFKEQ. The CDR3: CASSLFPGLAANEQFF. DNA of the CDR3: TGTGCCAGCAGCCTCTTCCCGGGACTGGCTGCTAATGAGCAGTTCTTC.

There are many counts of this clonotype. V and J are TRBV5-4 and TRBJ1-6; 8 bases match TRBD1. Germline V gives CDR1 SGHNT, CDR2 YYREEE (reference sequence). V lost 0 bases to trimming and J lost 7 bases; unmatched junction nucleotides: 6. The CDR3 has 16 residues. CDR3 sequence: CASSLVQGAGNSPLHF. For the CDR3, the DNA is TGTGCCAGCAGCTTGGTGCAGGGGGCGGGGAATTCACCCCTCCACTTT. Supplemented by reference TRBV5-4 and TRBJ1-6, the full variable domain reads ETGVTQSPTHLIKTRGQQVTLRCSSQSGHNTVSWYQQALGQGPQFIFQYYREEENGRGNFPPRFSGLQFPNYSSELNVNALELDDSALYLCASSLVQGAGNSPLHFGNGTRLTVT.

In regard to this clonotype: A junction end diverges from the germline sequence, so it may reflect a read error. The rearrangement uses TRBV4-3 and TRBJ1-3; D is undetermined. The CDR3 spans 15 residues. The germline V gene encodes CDR1 LGHNA and CDR2 YSLEER. The CDR3 bases are TGCGTCAGCAGCCAAGATACAGCATCGGGAAACACCATATATTTT. This encodes CVSSQDTASGNTIYF.

The rearrangement uses TRBV10-3 and TRBJ2-5; D possibly corresponds to TRBD2 (6 bases). Germline CDR1 and CDR2: ENHRY and SYGVKD. The CDR3 spans 13 residues. The V and J ends lost 10 bases and 0 bases respectively, with 12 bases between them. The CDR3 DNA is TGTGCCACCTCGGGGGAAAACCAAGAGACCCAGTACTTC. Amino acids: CATSGENQETQYF.

This chain connects TRBV6-2 or TRBV6-3 to TRBJ1-1; weak D call: TRBD1 (5 bases). Germline CDR1 and CDR2: MNHEY and SVGEGT. This CDR3 has 15 residues. Trimming stripped 6 bases from V and 3 bases from J, with 17 bases between. The CDR3 is CASSPPSDSYTEAFF. CDR3 coding DNA: TGTGCCAGCAGCCCCCCATCCGACAGTTACACTGAAGCTTTCTTT.

The chain employs TRBV25-1 and TRBJ1-2, with D hard to call. V was cut by 5 bases and J by 5 bases, with 12 bases left in between. CDR3 length equals 13 residues. Looked up from germline, CDR1 is MGHDK and CDR2 is SYGVNS. CDR3 DNA: TGTGCCAGCAGTATAATGGGAAATTATGGCTACACCTTC. This codes for CASSIMGNYGYTF.

This clonotype has a handful of counts. The CDR3: CASSPQMGVGELFF. Written as DNA, the CDR3 is TGTGCCAGCAGCCCACAAATGGGGGTCGGGGAGCTGTTTTTT. The genes are TRBV11-3 and TRBJ2-2, with D possibly called TRBD1 or TRBD2 (5 bases each). The CDR3 is made up of 14 amino acids. Germline lookup yields CDR1 SGHNT and CDR2 YENEEA. V lost 5 bases and J lost 7, with 14 bases in between.

This clonotype occurred many times. The chain has TRBV6-2 or TRBV6-3 and TRBJ2-1; D remains unclear. The V gene's germline CDR1 is MNHEY and CDR2 SVGEGT. This CDR3 has 12 amino acids. V was clipped by 4 bases and J by 10 bases, with 11 bases between them. The CDR3 here is CASSSPGREQFF. Here the CDR3 DNA reads TGTGCCAGCAGTTCCCCTGGCAGAGAGCAGTTCTTC.

The chain uses TRBV5-1 and TRBJ1-2, with D tentatively TRBD1 (5 bases). The length of the CDR3 is 13 residues. Germline V CDR1 and CDR2: SGHRS, YFSETQ. The V and J ends lost 2 bases and 2 bases respectively, with 7 bases between them. CDR3 nucleotides: TGCGCCAGCAGCTTTGACAGCAACTATGGCTACACCTTC. Its translation is CASSFDSNYGYTF.

This clonotype was counted many times. V usage is TRBV11-2 and J usage is TRBJ2-5; 7 bases are a match to TRBD2. The trim removed 5 bases at V and 1 base at J, leaving 10 bases unmatched. The germline V gene encodes CDR1 SGHAT and CDR2 FQNNGV. CDR3 length: 16 amino acids. CDR3 region: CASSPGTGGGQETQYF. The CDR3, as DNA: TGTGCCAGCAGCCCGGGGACGGGCGGGGGCCAAGAGACCCAGTACTTC.

V and J are TRBV20-1 and TRBJ2-4; weak D call: TRBD1 (5 bases). The CDR3 loop spans 12 amino acids. The V and J ends lost 6 bases and 7 bases respectively, with 13 bases between them. Germline V gene sequence: CDR1 DFQATT, CDR2 SNEGSKA (reference sequence). The CDR3 DNA follows: TGCAGTGCAGGCAGGGCCCCCAACATTCAGTACTTC. Its translation: CSAGRAPNIQYF.

This clonotype was picked up many times. The rearrangement joins TRBV12-3 or TRBV12-4 to TRBJ1-4; maybe TRBD1 (6 bases). The CDR3 totals 14 residues. The ends were cut back, 4 bases at V and 7 bases at J, with 13 bases in the middle. CDR3: CASSSRDMGEKLFF. CDR3 DNA sequence: TGTGCCAGCAGTTCCCGGGACATGGGTGAAAAACTGTTTTTT.

This clonotype was counted many times. V is TRBV5-5 and J is TRBJ2-3; D ambiguous. This CDR3 region has 14 residues. V gave up 0 bases and J gave up 6 bases, with 11 bases separating them. Germline CDR1 SGHKS, CDR2 YYEKEE (reference sequence). The CDR3 DNA sequence: TGTGCCAGCAGCTTGGAGGTCCGCTCGGATACGCAGTATTTT. As protein: CASSLEVRSDTQYF. The complete variable domain, with remaining parts taken from reference TRBV5-5 and TRBJ2-3, reads DAGVTQSPTHLIKTRGQQVTLRCSPISGHKSVSWYQQVLGQGPQFIFQYYEKEERGRGNFPDRFSARQFPNYSSELNVNALLLGDSALYLCASSLEVRSDTQYFGPGTRLTVL.

This clonotype was detected ten times or more. One end of the junction does not line up with germline, which may come from a read error. This rearrangement joins TRBV7-7 to TRBJ2-2; unclear D gene. This CDR3 has 14 residues. The germline V gene encodes CDR1 SSHAT and CDR2 FNYEAQ (reference sequence). The CDR3 sequence: CASSLTPGTGELFF. The CDR3, as DNA: TGTGCTAGCAGCTTAACCCCCGGGACCGGGGAGCTGTTTTTT.

This clonotype was seen a handful of times. The genes are TRBV7-2 and TRBJ1-3; D may be TRBD1 (6 bases). Trimming removed 2 bases from V and 0 bases from J, with 14 bases in between. CDR3 length: 17 amino acids. Germline-derived CDR1 and CDR2 are SGHTA and FQGNSA. The CDR3 DNA is TGTGCCAGCAGCTTAACCTCAACAGGGAACTCTGGAAACACCATATATTTT. This translates into CASSLTSTGNSGNTIYF.

The sample holds many counts of this clonotype. The chain uses TRBV5-5 and TRBJ2-2; a weak D match, TRBD2 (7 bases). CDR1 is SGHKS and CDR2 is YYEKEE in the germline V gene (reference sequence). Trimming pared 2 bases from V and 5 bases from J, leaving 16 bases between. This CDR3 is 16 amino acids long. The CDR3 bases are TGTGCCAGCAGCTTTGAGGGGGGGCGACTGACCGGGGAGCTGTTTTTT. Protein product: CASSFEGGRLTGELFF.

This clonotype has a count of ten or more. Given a much more abundant clone one base away, this may be a read error. This chain links TRBV5-4 with TRBJ2-6; TRBD1 is a possible D gene (5 bases). The CDR3 totals 13 residues. CDR1 SGHNT and CDR2 YYREEE come from the germline V gene (reference sequence). In nucleotides, the CDR3 is TGTGCCAGCAGCCTCTCTGGGGCCAACGTCCTGATTTTC. Protein sequence: CASSLSGANVLIF. The full variable domain, completed using reference TRBV5-4 and TRBJ2-6, is ETGVTQSPTHLIKTRGQQVTLRCSSQSGHNTVSWYQQALGQGPQFIFQYYREEENGRGNFPPRFSGLQFPNYSSELNVNALELDDSALYLCASSLSGANVLIFGAGSRLTVL.

The chain employs TRBV5-4 and TRBJ2-3; TRBD2 matches at 7 bases. CDR3 length equals 13 residues. Germline V gene sequence: CDR1 SGHNT, CDR2 YYREEE (reference sequence). V was pared by 2 bases and J by 5 bases, with 2 bases of the junction left unmatched. The chain's CDR3 is CASSFTGGDTQYF. DNA of the CDR3: TGTGCCAGCAGCTTTACGGGGGGAGATACGCAGTATTTT.

The CDR3 region is CASSASGTPNTGELFF. CDR3 nucleotide sequence: TGCGCCAGCAGTGCTAGCGGGACTCCGAACACCGGGGAGCTGTTTTTT. The chain recombines TRBV10-1 with TRBJ2-2; TRBD2 matches 9 bases. The CDR3 length is 16 residues. The germline V gene has CDR1 WNHNN and CDR2 SYGVQD (reference sequence). V gave up 4 bases and J gave up 0 bases; unmatched junction bases: 3.

The chain links TRBV6-4 to TRBJ2-3; 7 bases align to TRBD2. This CDR3 contains 16 residues. Trimming removed 5 bases from V and 4 bases from J; junction bases left unmatched: 12. Germline V gene data show CDR1 as MRHNA and CDR2 as SNTAGT. CDR3 DNA sequence: TGTGCCAGCAGTACCACCCCGGGACTATCCGCAGATACGCAGTATTTT. It codes for CASSTTPGLSADTQYF.

The chain couples TRBV20-1 to TRBJ1-6; D gene unclear. From germline, CDR1 is DFQATT and CDR2 SNEGSKA (reference sequence). V was shortened by 0 bases and J by 8 bases, with 8 bases between the two germline ends. The CDR3 is made up of 13 amino acids. CDR3 protein: CSAREGWDSPLHF. CDR3 coding DNA: TGCAGTGCTAGAGAGGGTTGGGATTCACCCCTCCACTTT.

This clonotype turned up a few times. The chain carries TRBV19 and TRBJ1-1, with unresolved D. Trimming shortened V by 5 bases and J by 6 bases, and 13 bases separated the two germline ends. CDR1 is LNHDA, CDR2 SQIVND, per germline (reference sequence). This CDR3 spans 13 amino acids. The CDR3 bases are TGTGCCAGTAGTCCCCGGTTTTGGGCTGAAGCTTTCTTT. It yields the protein CASSPRFWAEAFF.

This chain joins TRBV10-3 and TRBJ1-2; D remains ambiguous. Per germline, CDR1 ENHRY and CDR2 SYGVKD. There are 12 residues in the CDR3. The germline V and J ends were trimmed by 8 bases and 0 bases, with 7 bases remaining between them. In DNA form, the CDR3 reads TGTGCCATCGCGTACGCTAACTATGGCTACACCTTC. Translated: CAIAYANYGYTF.

The table lists this clonotype with many counts. CDR3 loop: CASSLELAGSYTDTQYF. CDR3 DNA: TGTGCCAGCAGCTTAGAACTAGCGGGATCCTACACAGATACGCAGTATTTT. J is TRBJ2-3 and V is TRBV7-6; 10 bases are a match to TRBD2. Germline lookup yields CDR1 SGHVS and CDR2 FNYEAQ. With V trimmed by 1 base and J by 2 bases, 6 bases remained unmatched. The CDR3 is 17 amino acids.

This clonotype showed up many times. The chain couples TRBV11-2 to TRBJ1-1; no clear D. V was shortened by 5 bases and J by 3 bases, with 10 bases between the two germline ends. The CDR3 covers 13 residues. Germline loops: CDR1 SGHAT, CDR2 FQNNGV. This CDR3 is CASSPGMYTEAFF. The CDR3 DNA reads TGTGCCAGCAGCCCCGGGATGTACACTGAAGCTTTCTTT.

The rearrangement joins TRBV30 to TRBJ2-7; unclear D gene. CDR3 length: 12 residues. The germline CDR1 and CDR2 sequences are GTSNPN and SVGIG (reference sequence). Trimming took off 2 bases at V and 9 bases at J, with 14 bases between the two ends. CDR3 sequence: CAWSLPLTGQYF. As DNA, the CDR3 is TGTGCCTGGAGTCTCCCACTCACGGGGCAGTACTTC.

This clonotype was detected only a few times. The junction and the germline gene differ at one end; a read error may be behind it. The chain has TRBV11-3 and TRBJ1-1; unclear D gene. The CDR3 sequence is 12 residues long. CDR1 is SGHNT, CDR2 YENEEA, per germline. The CDR3 DNA follows: TGTGCCAGCAGCTTAGATGGCTCGGCTCCTAGATTT. Its translation: CASSLDGSAPRF.

This rearrangement joins TRBV7-8 to TRBJ1-1, with D perhaps TRBD1 (5 bases). The CDR3 totals 13 residues. V lost 2 bases to trimming and J lost 5 bases, with 9 bases between them. In germline, CDR1 is SGHVS, CDR2 FQNEAQ. The CDR3 bases are TGTGCCAGCAGCTTAATAGGGGAAACTGAAGCTTTCTTT. Its protein product is CASSLIGETEAFF.